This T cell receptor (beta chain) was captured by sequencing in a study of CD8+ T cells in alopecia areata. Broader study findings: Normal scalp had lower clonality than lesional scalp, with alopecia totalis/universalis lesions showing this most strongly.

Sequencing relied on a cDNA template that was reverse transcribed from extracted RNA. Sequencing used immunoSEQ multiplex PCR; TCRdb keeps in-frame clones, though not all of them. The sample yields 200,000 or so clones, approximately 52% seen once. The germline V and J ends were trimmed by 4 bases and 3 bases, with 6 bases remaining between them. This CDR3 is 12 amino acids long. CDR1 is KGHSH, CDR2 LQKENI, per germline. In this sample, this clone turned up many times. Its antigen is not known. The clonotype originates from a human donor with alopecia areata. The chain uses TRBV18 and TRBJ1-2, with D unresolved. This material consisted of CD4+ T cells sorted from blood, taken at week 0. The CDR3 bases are TGTGCCAGCTCACATGCAGACTATGGCTACACCTTC. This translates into CASSHADYGYTF.